A selection of T cell receptor beta chains follows, all from one sample in a study of T cells in Graves' hyperthyroidism and ophthalmopathy. TCRdb fed the multiplex PCR reads into MiXCR, producing one record per CDR3 protein. The sample has under 300,000 distinct CDR3 sequences, roughly 22% seen once. The sample taken for sequencing was blood. All receptors come from a man aged 30 to 45 with Graves' ophthalmopathy. The CDR3 runs from the conserved cysteine through the conserved F or W. A D gene is named only where the DNA matches it firmly. Rows may omit the clone size; those that give it use once, few, many or a size class.

TGTGCCAGCAGCCCGGGGGGGCGAACCGGGGACAATGAGCAGTTCTTC | CASSPGGRTGDNEQFF | TRBV7-2 | - | TRBD2 | TRBJ2-1
TGTGCCAGCAGCTTAGAAGGCGGCGGGAGCACAGATACGCAGTATTTT | CASSLEGGGSTDTQYF | TRBV11-3 | many | - | TRBJ2-3
TGTGCCAGCATTTCCTCCCAAGGTTTTGATGGCTACACCTTC | CASISSQGFDGYTF | TRBV28 | - | - | TRBJ1-2
TGTGCCAGCAGCCCGAACAGGGACGGGGAGCTGTTTTTT | CASSPNRDGELFF | TRBV12-3/TRBV12-4 | - | - | TRBJ2-2
TGTGCCAGCGGGAGGTCTGGAAACACCATATATTTT | CASGRSGNTIYF | TRBV2 | - | - | TRBJ1-3
TGTGCCAGTAGCCCGCTGACTAGCGGGGACACCTACGAGCAGTACTTC | CASSPLTSGDTYEQYF | TRBV11-2 | - | TRBD2 | TRBJ2-7
TGCGCCAGCAGCTCGGACCGGGCACTATATTTT | CASSSDRALYF | TRBV5-1 | many | - | TRBJ1-3
TGTGCTAGTGGTACAGGATCCACTGAAGCTTTCTTT | CASGTGSTEAFF | TRBV12-5 | - | - | TRBJ1-1
TGCAGTGCCAGGGCGGGACAGGGATTTCAGCCCCAGCATTTT | CSARAGQGFQPQHF | TRBV20-1 | many | TRBD1 | TRBJ1-5
TGTGCCAGCAGTCAAGACTACGAGCAGTACTTC | CASSQDYEQYF | TRBV11-3 | - | - | TRBJ2-7
TGTGCCAGCAGCTCGTTGAACAGGGCGGGGACCCAGTACTTC | CASSSLNRAGTQYF | TRBV11-1 | many | - | TRBJ2-5
TGCAGTGCTAGAGATCTGCCCCAGCAAATGAACACTGAAGCTTTCTTT | CSARDLPQQMNTEAFF | TRBV20-1 | - | - | TRBJ1-1
TGCAGTGCTAGAGATCGGCGCTTAGCGGGGGACACAGATACGCAGTATTTT | CSARDRRLAGDTDTQYF | TRBV20-1 | - | TRBD2 | TRBJ2-3
TGTGCCAATTCCGGGCGGGGCAACTATGGCTACACCTTC | CANSGRGNYGYTF | TRBV7-2 | many | - | TRBJ1-2
TGTGCCAGCAGTCCCCAGGGAGCGGGGACATCCTACGAGCAGTACTTC | CASSPQGAGTSYEQYF | TRBV11-1 | - | - | TRBJ2-7
TGTGCCAGCTCCTTAGGCCGACTTGCCTACGAGCAGTACTTC | CASSLGRLAYEQYF | TRBV6-1 | many | - | TRBJ2-7
TGTGCCAGCACCTTCGGGACCACTCAAAACACCATATATTTT | CASTFGTTQNTIYF | TRBV7-8 | few | - | TRBJ1-3
TGTGCCAGCAGCTTGGTCCTAGGGAGGGCCGGGGAGCTGTTTTTT | CASSLVLGRAGELFF | TRBV5-5 | many | TRBD2 | TRBJ2-2
TGCAGTGCTAGAGCATTTCGGGGGCTCGATGACACAGATACGCAGTATTTT | CSARAFRGLDDTDTQYF | TRBV20-1 | many | - | TRBJ2-3
TGTGCCAGCAGCGTAGCCGGGGCGGAGTCTGGGTATACGCAGTATTTT | CASSVAGAESGYTQYF | TRBV9 | - | - | TRBJ2-3
TGTGCCAGCAGCGCACACGGACGACAGAGCTCCTACAATGAGCAGTTCTTC | CASSAHGRQSSYNEQFF | TRBV7-3 | - | - | TRBJ2-1
TGTGCCAGCAGCTCCGGGACTAGTCTGTTCTTC | CASSSGTSLFF | TRBV7-3 | - | TRBD2 | TRBJ2-1
TGTGCCAGCAGCTTAACCACTAGCGGGATAAGTGAGCAGTTCTTC | CASSLTTSGISEQFF | TRBV7-3 | many | TRBD2 | TRBJ2-1
TGTGCCTGGAAGGCTAGCGGGAGCTACGAGCAGTACTTC | CAWKASGSYEQYF | TRBV30 | - | TRBD2 | TRBJ2-7
TGTGCCAGCAGGCCTGAAACCGGGACTAGCGGGAGGACATCCTACGAGCAGTACTTC | CASRPETGTSGRTSYEQYF | TRBV28 | medium-sized | TRBD2 | TRBJ2-7
TGTGCCAGCAGGGGGCGGCCGCCCGGGGAGCTGTTTTTT | CASRGRPPGELFF | TRBV2 | - | - | TRBJ2-2
TGCAGCGTTCGACTCTTAGCGGGAGGGGGGAACAATGAGCAGTTCTTC | CSVRLLAGGGNNEQFF | TRBV29-1 | few | TRBD2 | TRBJ2-1
TGTGCCAGCTCACCACCTTCAGGAAACACAGATACGCAGTATTTT | CASSPPSGNTDTQYF | TRBV18 | few | - | TRBJ2-3
TGTGCCAGCAGCGACCGCGGACAGTCGTATGGCTACACCTTC | CASSDRGQSYGYTF | TRBV7-2 | many | - | TRBJ1-2
TGTGCCAGCAGCGGGGGGCGGTTAAACACTGAAGCTTTCTTT | CASSGGRLNTEAFF | TRBV6-1 | few | - | TRBJ1-1
TGTGCCAGCAGCTTAGGAGGGGTTGGGGCCAACGTCCTGACTTTC | CASSLGGVGANVLTF | TRBV7-8 | few | - | TRBJ2-6
TGTGCCAGCAGCCAAGAGGATTCACCCCTCCACTTT | CASSQEDSPLHF | TRBV5-6 | - | - | TRBJ1-6
TGCGCCAGCAGCCCCGTGGGACAAGAAGAGACCCAGTACTTC | CASSPVGQEETQYF | TRBV5-1 | few | - | TRBJ2-5
TGTGCCAGCAGTACCCTAGCGGGAGTCAACACCGGGGAGCTGTTTTTT | CASSTLAGVNTGELFF | TRBV2 | few | TRBD2 | TRBJ2-2
TGTGCCTGGACGTCGTGGACACGGGGCTACACCTTC | CAWTSWTRGYTF | TRBV30 | many | - | TRBJ1-2
TGTGCCAGCAGTGAACGAGGGACAGGGAGTCAGCCCCAGCATTTT | CASSERGTGSQPQHF | TRBV6-1 | many | TRBD1 | TRBJ1-5
TGTGCCAGCAGTGAAGCGGACGGTAGCAATCAGCCCCAGCATTTT | CASSEADGSNQPQHF | TRBV2 | many | - | TRBJ1-5
TGTGCCAGCATCATCCAGCGTTTTCGGACTGAAGCTTTCTTT | CASIIQRFRTEAFF | TRBV2 | many | - | TRBJ1-1
TGTGCCAGCAGTGAGGGTAATTTCTATGGCTACACCTTC | CASSEGNFYGYTF | TRBV28 | few | - | TRBJ1-2
TGTGCCAGCAGCGTAGACCCCACGCTGACCGGGGAGCTGTTTTTT | CASSVDPTLTGELFF | TRBV9 | - | - | TRBJ2-2
TGTGCCAGCAACAGGAGGGAATCACCCCTCCACTTT | CASNRRESPLHF | TRBV3-1 | many | - | TRBJ1-6
TGTGCCTGGTCGGGACTCATGAACACTGAAGCTTTCTTT | CAWSGLMNTEAFF | TRBV30 | many | - | TRBJ1-1
TGTGCCAGCAGTATAGGACTAACGGGAAGCGAGCAGTACTTC | CASSIGLTGSEQYF | TRBV28 | few | - | TRBJ2-7
TGTGTCAGCAGCGAAGACCCTTACGAGCAGCAGTACTTC | CVSSEDPYEQQYF | TRBV11-2 | - | - | TRBJ2-7
TGTGCCAGCAGCCTTCCCGGGACTAGCGGGAACACCGGGGAGCTGTTTTTT | CASSLPGTSGNTGELFF | TRBV3-1 | - | TRBD2 | TRBJ2-2
TGTGCCAGCAGCGCCTCACCGGGACTGGAGAGCAATGAGCAGTTCTTC | CASSASPGLESNEQFF | TRBV9 | few | - | TRBJ2-1
TGTGCCTGGAGGGGACAGGGACGGGAGACCCAGTACTTC | CAWRGQGRETQYF | TRBV30 | few | TRBD1 | TRBJ2-5
TGTGCCAGCAGGGAGACAGGGCGGTACGAGCAGTACTTC | CASRETGRYEQYF | TRBV6-1 | few | TRBD1 | TRBJ2-7